This TCR beta chain appears in the sequencing data of a study of CD8+CD57+ T cells in acquired aplastic anemia. Across the study: Sorted cells (CD4+ and CD8+) yielded DNA amounts that averaged around 3.1 ug. Approximately 11 million reads were obtained on average for healthy donor CD4+ cells. Study-wide points: Between patients and controls, about 30 CD8+ CDR3 sequences were found in common. Patients were compared with controls for CD8+ Simpson's diversity, and no significant difference emerged.

It was genomic DNA that served as the template for profiling TCR beta VDJ and CDR3. One entry per CDR3 protein results from TCRdb running MiXCR on the reads. Among some 190,000 distinct CDR3 sequences listed, roughly half were seen once. Germline loops: CDR1 MNHNY, CDR2 SVGAGI (reference sequence). The CDR3 has 12 amino acids. Trimming removed 5 bases at V and 6 bases at J, with 10 bases between. This clonotype has ten or more counts. The antigen remains unidentified. The clonotype originates from a human donor in good health, serving as a control. This sequence joins TRBV6-6 and TRBJ1-1; unclear D gene. Source material: sorted CD4+, CD8+, or CD8+CD57+ T cells (not recorded which) from PBMCs. CDR3: CASSKKVAEAFF. CDR3 bases: TGTGCCAGCAGTAAAAAGGTAGCTGAAGCTTTCTTT.